This TCR beta chain is from a study of blood T cell repertoires in COVID-19. Study-level background: Acute and convalescent COVID-19 specimens originated in the United States, Italy and Spain. Sources were T cells, B-cell-depleted T cells, or PBMCs; the material itself was cDNA or gDNA.

The Seattle site enrolled patients during active infection and followed them longitudinally. The CDR3 is 15 amino acids. Germline lookup yields CDR1 SGHTA and CDR2 FQGNSA. V was pared by 5 bases and J by 1 base, with 5 bases of the junction left unmatched. Authors' methods: Scientists estimated how many nucleated cells there were by amplifying reference gene primers. Data came from immunoSEQ multiplex PCR; TCRdb stores just in-frame clones and leaves some out. D and trimming come from the DNA, and the V and J calls and clone size come from that table. Among hundreds of thousands of clones listed, 86% were seen once.

This chain connects TRBV7-2 to TRBJ2-7; 10 nucleotides line up with TRBD2. The clonotype was recovered from a woman in her 70s with COVID-19, enrolled during active disease. Sequences were obtained from peripheral blood. The CDR3 DNA reads TGTGCCAGCAGCCTTAGCGGGGGGATATCCTACGAGCAGTACTTC. Translated, it gives CASSLSGGISYEQYF.